This T cell receptor beta chain appears in the sequencing data of a study of shared T cell receptors in the human thymus (dated by TCRdb to the early 2020s). For context, the study as a whole: The study examined how the human thymus generates shared, self-reactive T-cell receptor alpha chains.

Library generation was performed with the immunoSEQ multiplex PCR assay. The table was pulled from immuneACCESS by TCRdb, which kept in-frame rearrangements only. Such tables lose some clones; where checked, under half of the loss comes from unresolved V genes, and the rest has no known cause. A total of about 380,000 clones appear in this sample, 95% of them only once. The top ten constitute approximately 0.018% of the sample. As to this clone: The specificity of this receptor is unknown. There are no base qualities to consult, and no much larger clone falls within one base.

The sequenced sample was thymocytes. The sequence came from a human donor.

The nucleotide sequence reads TGCAGTGCTAGAGAGCGGGACGAGCAGTTCTTC. Translation gives CSARERDEQFF. Recombination joined TRBV20-1 with TRBJ2-1, with TRBD2 tentatively as D gene (6 bases match). Cut back by 0 bases and 10 bases, the V and J ends lie 7 bases apart. Taken from cysteine to phenylalanine, the CDR3 has 11 residues. Only the CDR3 DNA is retained, 33 bases long and in frame from the first base. The germline V gene (reference sequence) yields DFQATT for CDR1 and SNEGSKA for CDR2.